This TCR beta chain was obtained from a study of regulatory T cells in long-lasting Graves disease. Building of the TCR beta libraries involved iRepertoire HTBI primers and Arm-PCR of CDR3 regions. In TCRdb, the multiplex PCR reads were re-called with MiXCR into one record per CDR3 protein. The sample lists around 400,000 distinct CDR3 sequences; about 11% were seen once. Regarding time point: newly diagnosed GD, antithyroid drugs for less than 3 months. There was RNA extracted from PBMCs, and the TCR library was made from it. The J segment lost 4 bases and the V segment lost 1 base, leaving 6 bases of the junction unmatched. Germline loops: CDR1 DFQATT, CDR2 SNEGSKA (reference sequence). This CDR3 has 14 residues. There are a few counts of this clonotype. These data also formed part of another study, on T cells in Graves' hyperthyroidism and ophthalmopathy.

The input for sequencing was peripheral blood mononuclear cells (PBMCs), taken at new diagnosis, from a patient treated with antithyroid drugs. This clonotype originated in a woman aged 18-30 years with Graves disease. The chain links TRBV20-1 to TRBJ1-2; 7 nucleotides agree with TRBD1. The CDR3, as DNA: TGCAGTGCTAGAGTAGTCGGACAGGTCTATGGCTACACCTTC. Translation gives CSARVVGQVYGYTF.